The sample holds many counts of the clone carrying this TCR beta chain. Antigen unknown. Researchers took RNA transcripts and amplified the TCR beta CDR3 regions from them. First-round RT-PCR targeting the TCR CDR3 was performed with the HTBI primer set. TCRdb independently ran MiXCR on the multiplex PCR reads; one entry per CDR3 protein. The repertoire holds some 270,000 distinct CDR3 sequences, with roughly 22% as singletons. This sample is part of a study of T cells in Graves' hyperthyroidism and ophthalmopathy. Study at large: Peripheral blood was drawn at first diagnosis, prior to all treatment. Study-wide findings and caveats: Most thyroid clonotypes with frequency above 0.001 were detected in blood. Ophthalmopathy was predicted by the model a median of about six months ahead of onset.

V gave up 5 bases and J gave up 2 bases, with 9 bases separating them. CDR3 length: 13 amino acids. The clonotype was recovered from a woman aged 40 to 50 with Graves' ophthalmopathy. The material sequenced was blood. The chain is built from TRBV12-3 or TRBV12-4 and TRBJ1-1; D is unresolved. The CDR3 bases are TGTGCCAGCAGTGGACTACTAAACACTGAAGCTTTCTTT. Protein sequence: CASSGLLNTEAFF.